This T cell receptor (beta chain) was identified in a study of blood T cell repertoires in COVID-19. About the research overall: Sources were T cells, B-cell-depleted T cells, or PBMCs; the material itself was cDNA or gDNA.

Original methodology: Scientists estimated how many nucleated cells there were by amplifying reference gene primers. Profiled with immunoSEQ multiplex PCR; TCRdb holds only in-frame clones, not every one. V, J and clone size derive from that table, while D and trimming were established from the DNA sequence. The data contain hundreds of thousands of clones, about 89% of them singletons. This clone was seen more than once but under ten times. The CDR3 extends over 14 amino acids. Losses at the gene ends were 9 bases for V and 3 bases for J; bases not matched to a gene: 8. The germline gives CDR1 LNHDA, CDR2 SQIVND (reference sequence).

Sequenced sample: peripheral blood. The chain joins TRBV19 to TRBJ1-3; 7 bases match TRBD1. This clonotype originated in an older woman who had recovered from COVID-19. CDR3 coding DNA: TGTGCCAGCGGAAAAGGGGGCAGTGGAAACACCATATATTTT. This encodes CASGKGGSGNTIYF.